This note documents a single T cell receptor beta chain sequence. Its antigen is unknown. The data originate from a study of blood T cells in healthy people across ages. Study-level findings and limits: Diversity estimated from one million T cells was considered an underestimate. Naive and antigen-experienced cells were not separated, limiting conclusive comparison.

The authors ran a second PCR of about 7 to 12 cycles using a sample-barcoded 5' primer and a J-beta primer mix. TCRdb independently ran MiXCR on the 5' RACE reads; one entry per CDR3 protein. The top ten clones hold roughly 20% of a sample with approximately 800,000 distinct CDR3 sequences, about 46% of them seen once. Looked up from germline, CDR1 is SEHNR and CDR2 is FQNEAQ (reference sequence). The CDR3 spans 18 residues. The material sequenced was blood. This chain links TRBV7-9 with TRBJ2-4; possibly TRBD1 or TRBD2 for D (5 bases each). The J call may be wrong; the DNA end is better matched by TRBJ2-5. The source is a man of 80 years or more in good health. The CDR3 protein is CASSLGPVGASFVETQYF. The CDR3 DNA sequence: TGTGCCAGCAGCTTGGGGCCTGTTGGGGCTAGCTTCGTTGAGACCCAGTACTTC.